The sequence of this TCR beta chain was determined in a study of blood T cell repertoires in COVID-19. Study as a whole: T cells, B-cell-depleted T cells, or PBMCs supplied cDNA or gDNA.

V lost 1 base and J lost 3, with 13 bases in between. The CDR3 spans 16 residues. The germline V gene encodes CDR1 SGHNT and CDR2 YENEEA. Self-reported history from a screening survey and questionnaire set each donor's cohort. Per the original methods: Reference gene primer amplification yielded estimated nucleated cell counts. The data were produced by immunoSEQ multiplex PCR, yet TCRdb's version contains in-frame clones alone and is incomplete. V and J calls and clone size come straight from that table; D and trimming were deduced from the DNA. The table lists 320,000 or so clones, around nine tenths of them singletons.

The V call is TRBV11-3, the J call TRBJ1-5; D remains unclear. The TCR comes from a man in his sixties who had recovered from COVID-19. Sequencing input: PBMCs or T cells enriched from blood (not recorded which). CDR3 sequence reads: CASSLGAGRSNQPQHF. In DNA form, the CDR3 reads TGTGCCAGCAGCTTAGGGGCAGGTAGGTCCAATCAGCCCCAGCATTTT.